This T cell receptor beta chain was found in a study of T cell repertoires in cytomegalovirus infection. Study conclusions and caveats: Within the response measured ex vivo, HLA-C-restricted CMV-specific TCR beta clonotypes were dominant. Public TCR beta family frequency separated CMV-and-HLA carriers, including in an independent cohort.

From the reads, TCRdb called clonotypes with MiXCR, one entry per CDR3 protein. Of fewer than 1,000,000 distinct CDR3 sequences listed, around 32% are singletons. Turning to this clonotype: Its matching antigen is unknown.

The V end lost 3 bases, the J end lost 3 bases, and 20 bases lay between the germline ends. Germline V gives CDR1 LNHDA, CDR2 SQIVND (reference sequence). This CDR3 is built from 17 residues. This receptor was identified in a human donor in good health (CMV status not recorded). Some clones in this sample may be carry-over from other donors' samples. The chain recombines TRBV19 with TRBJ1-2; a possible D gene is TRBD1 (6 bases). The sequencing here drew on cultured CD8+ T cells from PBMCs, taken from culture after CMV antigen stimulation. The DNA for the CDR3 is TGTGCCAGTAGTATGGTGGAAGGACAGCCGCGATACTATGGCTACACCTTC. Its protein product is CASSMVEGQPRYYGYTF.